This TCR beta chain came from a study of shared clonotypes between healthy human individuals. This clone was picked up many times. Its antigen remains unidentified. Assay: immunoSEQ multiplex PCR; the TCRdb copy retains only in-frame clones and omits some. The top ten clones hold roughly 1.9% of a sample with about 680,000 clones, 73% of them seen once. Study findings and constraints: Among the subsets, naive ones generally showed larger estimated richness than memory ones.

The V segment lost 3 bases and the J segment 3 bases; nucleotides outside the gene matches: 5. CDR1 and CDR2 from the germline V gene are SGHAT and FQNNGV. This CDR3 contains 15 residues. The TCR comes from a woman under 40 in good health. Sequencing was performed on memory CD4+ T cells sorted from blood. Subset given: CD45RA-negative fraction. The chain has TRBV11-2 and TRBJ1-1, with TRBD1 matching 9 bases. This chain's CDR3 is CASSFNRGQDTEAFF. CDR3 DNA sequence: TGTGCCAGCAGCTTTAACAGGGGGCAGGACACTGAAGCTTTCTTT.